These 14 T cell receptor beta chains originate from one sample sequenced in a study of cytomegalovirus exposure and HLA in healthy donors. PCR employed 60 Vbeta and 13 Jbeta primers. Generated by immunoSEQ multiplex PCR, the TCRdb table keeps only in-frame clones and is missing some. The specimen's table records 200,000 to 250,000 clones. The sample was PBMCs. All receptors derive from a woman aged 25 to 39 in good health and CMV-seropositive.

The CDR3 loop is CASSLRGGSNQPQHF. The CDR3 nucleotides read TGTGCCAGCAGTCTGAGAGGGGGTAGCAATCAGCCCCAGCATTTT. The genes are TRBV6-1 and TRBJ1-5, with D maybe TRBD1 (6 bases). This CDR3 is built from 15 residues. Germline values: CDR1 MNHNS, CDR2 SASEGT. V lost 5 bases and J 0 bases, leaving 11 bases between the germline ends.

This chain uses TRBV27 with TRBJ1-2; D gene ambiguous. The CDR3 extends over 14 amino acids. The germline V and J ends were trimmed by 5 bases and 2 bases, with 12 bases remaining between them. Germline-derived CDR1 and CDR2 are MNHEY and SMNVEV (reference sequence). The CDR3 DNA follows: TGTGCCAGCAGTCGAACAGCCGTCAACTATGGCTACACCTTC. Its translation: CASSRTAVNYGYTF.

J is TRBJ1-3 and V is TRBV6-1; a possible D gene is TRBD1 (5 bases). Germline V lookup: CDR1 MNHNS, CDR2 SASEGT. The V gene lost 4 bases and the J gene lost 1 base, with 8 bases spanning the gap. There are 14 residues in the CDR3. The DNA of the CDR3 is TGTGCCAGCAGTGTAACAGGATCTGGAAACACCATATATTTT. Protein: CASSVTGSGNTIYF.

V is TRBV7-2 and J is TRBJ1-3; D call uncertain. The germline CDR1 and CDR2 sequences are SGHTA and FQGNSA. CDR3 length: 14 residues. Trimming stripped 3 bases from V and 2 bases from J, with 8 bases between. CDR3 in amino acids: CASSFPLTGNTIYF. The CDR3 nucleotides are TGTGCCAGCAGCTTTCCTCTTACTGGAAACACCATATATTTT.

The rearrangement joins TRBV27 to TRBJ2-5; D is perhaps TRBD2 (6 bases). This CDR3 is built from 14 residues. Looked up from germline, CDR1 is MNHEY and CDR2 is SMNVEV (reference sequence). The V end lost 8 bases, the J end lost 4 bases, and 17 bases lay between the germline ends. The CDR3 region is CASRPGGASETQYF. The CDR3 DNA reads TGTGCCAGCCGTCCCGGCGGGGCCTCAGAGACCCAGTACTTC.

This chain joins TRBV6-5 and TRBJ2-1; 10 bases are shared with TRBD2. The V segment lost 4 bases and the J segment 8 bases; nucleotides outside the gene matches: 5. The germline gives CDR1 MNHEY, CDR2 SVGAGI. CDR3 length: 14 residues. DNA for the CDR3: TGTGCCAGCAGTTCTTGGACTAGCGGCGATGAGCAGTTCTTC. Encoded protein: CASSSWTSGDEQFF.

The chain joins TRBV6-1 to TRBJ2-5; TRBD2 agrees at 9 bases. CDR1 is MNHNS, CDR2 SASEGT, per germline. CDR3 length: 14 amino acids. V was clipped by 8 bases and J by 5 bases; unmatched bases: 9. The CDR3 nucleotides read TGTGCCAGCGGTGCGGGAGGGCCGTCGGAGACCCAGTACTTC. It yields the protein CASGAGGPSETQYF.

The chain employs TRBV9 and TRBJ2-3, with TRBD2 identical over 8 bases. The CDR3 has 14 amino acids. From germline, CDR1 is SGDLS and CDR2 YYNGEE. V shed 3 bases, J shed 7 bases, and the junction held 7 bases outside the gene matches. The CDR3 is CASSALSGRNTQYF. The CDR3 coding sequence is TGTGCCAGCAGCGCCCTAAGCGGGAGAAATACGCAGTATTTT. The whole variable domain, filled in from reference TRBV9 and TRBJ2-3, reads DSGVTQTPKHLITATGQRVTLRCSPRSGDLSVYWYQQSLDQGLQFLIQYYNGEERAKGNILERFSAQQFPDLHSELNLSSLELGDSALYFCASSALSGRNTQYFGPGTRLTVL.

The J gene is TRBJ1-2, the V gene TRBV18, with TRBD1 as a possible D gene (5 bases). V lost 6 bases and J lost 5, with 22 bases in between. This CDR3 contains 16 residues. From germline, CDR1 is KGHSH and CDR2 LQKENI. CDR3 coding DNA: TGTGCCAGCTCTGGATCGACAGATCCCTCACTATATGGCTACACCTTC. Amino acids: CASSGSTDPSLYGYTF.

The chain recombines TRBV5-4 with TRBJ2-1; 7 bases line up with TRBD2. The CDR3 contains 16 residues. V dropped 4 bases and J dropped 1; count of bases not matched to a gene: 8. Germline loops: CDR1 SGHNT, CDR2 YYREEE (reference sequence). The CDR3 loop reads CASSPPGSGSYNEQFF. The DNA of the CDR3 is TGTGCCAGCAGCCCGCCGGGTAGCGGGTCCTACAATGAGCAGTTCTTC.

CDR3 residues: CASSLERGSGTQYF. CDR3 DNA: TGCGCCAGCAGCTTGGAAAGGGGTTCGGGGACCCAGTACTTC. V usage is TRBV5-1 and J usage is TRBJ2-5, with D maybe TRBD1 (5 bases). V lost 0 bases and J lost 7, with 13 bases in between. The CDR3 length is 14 residues. Germline CDR1 reads SGHRS; CDR2 reads YFSETQ.

J is TRBJ1-2 and V is TRBV6-4; TRBD1 is a possible D gene (6 bases). Trimming removed 6 bases from V and 0 bases from J, with 14 bases in between. Germline lookup yields CDR1 MRHNA and CDR2 SNTAGT. The CDR3 is made up of 15 amino acids. CDR3 sequence reads: CASSETHRANYGYTF. CDR3 nucleotide sequence: TGTGCCAGCAGCGAAACCCACAGGGCTAACTATGGCTACACCTTC.

This sequence joins TRBV7-9 and TRBJ1-2, with 7 bases that match TRBD1. The CDR3 runs 16 residues. The germline V gene encodes CDR1 SEHNR and CDR2 FQNEAQ (reference sequence). The V segment lost 7 bases and the J segment 1 base; nucleotides outside the gene matches: 12. The CDR3 region is CASTPPPDRVNYGYTF. CDR3 nucleotide sequence: TGTGCCAGCACCCCACCTCCCGACAGGGTTAACTATGGCTACACCTTC.

The chain combines TRBV10-3 with TRBJ2-4; D is possibly TRBD2 (5 bases). Trimming took off 2 bases at V and 6 bases at J, with 17 bases between the two ends. This CDR3 is built from 16 residues. The V gene's germline CDR1 is ENHRY and CDR2 SYGVKD. This CDR3 reads CAISERTGVNSNIQYF. In DNA form, the CDR3 reads TGTGCCATCAGTGAGCGGACCGGGGTAAACTCAAACATTCAGTACTTC.